Listed below are T cell receptor beta chains from one sample, sequenced in a study of a mutant IDH1 vaccine in newly diagnosed glioma. Measured with immunoSEQ multiplex PCR; TCRdb has only the in-frame clones, and not every one. The sample yields 80,000 to 100,000 clones, about 82% seen once. The sample here was PBMCs, taken from a glioma patient treated with radiotherapy, temozolomide or both. These receptors were collected from a man in his forties with glioma. Each CDR3 is given with its conserved first and last residue. The D gene is left open where the match is weak. For some rows the clone size is stated as once, few or many, or as a class when expanded; others skip it.

abundance	d_gene	v_gene	j_gene	CDR3aa	CDR3nt
few	-	TRBV5-1	TRBJ2-5	CASSLSWPRAASETQYF	TGCGCCAGCAGCTTGAGTTGGCCCAGGGCGGCATCAGAGACCCAGTACTTC
-	-	TRBV27	TRBJ2-1	CASSLRPRGGVNSYNEQFF	TGTGCCAGCAGTTTAAGGCCCCGAGGGGGGGTGAACTCCTACAATGAGCAGTTCTTC
-	-	TRBV18	TRBJ1-5	CASSPSYNQPQHF	TGTGCCAGCTCACCCAGTTACAATCAGCCCCAGCATTTT
-	-	TRBV7-8	TRBJ2-7	CASSRDLGYEQYF	TGTGCCAGCAGCCGGGACCTCGGGTACGAGCAGTACTTC
-	-	TRBV5-4	TRBJ2-3	CASSFADTQYF	TGTGCCAGCAGCTTCGCAGATACGCAGTATTTT
-	TRBD1	TRBV11-2	TRBJ1-3	CASTSGPTGTGAYGNTIYF	TGTGCCAGCACCTCGGGACCGACGGGGACAGGGGCGTATGGAAACACCATATATTTT
-	TRBD1	TRBV30	TRBJ2-7	CAWGLQGGRYEQYF	TGTGCCTGGGGCCTACAGGGGGGCCGTTACGAGCAGTACTTC
-	TRBD1	TRBV2	TRBJ1-4	CASKPTGTDEKLFF	TGTGCCAGCAAACCGACAGGGACGGATGAAAAACTGTTTTTT
-	-	TRBV9	TRBJ2-1	CASSVDPQDYNEQFF	TGTGCCAGCAGCGTCGACCCCCAGGACTACAATGAGCAGTTCTTC
few	-	TRBV7-2	TRBJ1-4	CASSQEAVTGRKEKLFF	TGTGCCAGCAGCCAAGAGGCGGTAACAGGGAGGAAAGAAAAACTGTTTTTT
-	-	TRBV9	TRBJ1-1	CASSVGVGSPEAFF	TGTGCCAGCAGCGTTGGGGTGGGGTCCCCTGAAGCTTTCTTT
-	TRBD1	TRBV15	TRBJ1-2	CATSRDSAGGGYTF	TGTGCCACCAGCAGAGATTCAGCAGGGGGTGGCTACACCTTC
-	TRBD1	TRBV4-3	TRBJ2-3	CASSHTGAGDTQYF	TGCGCCAGCAGCCATACAGGGGCGGGAGATACGCAGTATTTT
few	-	TRBV7-3	TRBJ1-1	CASSREWGSTEAFF	TGTGCCAGCAGCCGGGAATGGGGTTCCACTGAAGCTTTCTTT
-	-	TRBV7-9	TRBJ2-3	CASSPQGGGTDTQYF	TGTGCCAGCAGCCCTCAGGGGGGGGGCACAGATACGCAGTATTTT
-	-	TRBV9	TRBJ1-4	CASSYGEPLNEKLFF	TGTGCCAGCAGCTATGGAGAACCCCTTAATGAAAAACTGTTTTTT